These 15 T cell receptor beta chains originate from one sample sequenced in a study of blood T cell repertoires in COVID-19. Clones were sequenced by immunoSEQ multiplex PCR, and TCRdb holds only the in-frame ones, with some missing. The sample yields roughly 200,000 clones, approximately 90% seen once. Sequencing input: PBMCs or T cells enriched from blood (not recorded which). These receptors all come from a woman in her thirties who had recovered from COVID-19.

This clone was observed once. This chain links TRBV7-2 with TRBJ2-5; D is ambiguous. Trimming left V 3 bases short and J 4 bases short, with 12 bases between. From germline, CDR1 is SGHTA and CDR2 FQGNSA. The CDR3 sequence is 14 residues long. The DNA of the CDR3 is TGTGCCAGCAGCTTCTCAGGCCCTGGAGAGACCCAGTACTTC. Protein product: CASSFSGPGETQYF. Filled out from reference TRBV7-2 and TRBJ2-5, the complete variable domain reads GAGVSQSPSNKVTEKGKDVELRCDPISGHTALYWYRQSLGQGLEFLIYFQGNSAPDKSGLPSDRFSAERTGGSVSTLTIQRTQQEDSAVYLCASSFSGPGETQYFGPGTRLLVL.

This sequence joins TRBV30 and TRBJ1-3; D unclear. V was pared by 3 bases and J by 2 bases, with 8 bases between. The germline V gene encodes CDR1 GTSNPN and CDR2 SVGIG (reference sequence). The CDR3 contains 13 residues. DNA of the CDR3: TGTGCCTGGAGGACGACACCTGGAAACACCATATATTTT. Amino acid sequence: CAWRTTPGNTIYF.

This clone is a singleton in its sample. CDR3 in amino acids: CASSREQGATSPLHF. Written as DNA, the CDR3 is TGTGCCAGCAGCCGAGAACAGGGCGCGACTTCACCCCTCCACTTT. J is TRBJ1-6 and V is TRBV6-5, with TRBD1 as a possible D gene (6 bases). Per germline, CDR1 MNHEY and CDR2 SVGAGI. The germline V and J ends were trimmed by 6 bases and 9 bases, with 18 bases remaining between them. There are 15 residues in the CDR3.

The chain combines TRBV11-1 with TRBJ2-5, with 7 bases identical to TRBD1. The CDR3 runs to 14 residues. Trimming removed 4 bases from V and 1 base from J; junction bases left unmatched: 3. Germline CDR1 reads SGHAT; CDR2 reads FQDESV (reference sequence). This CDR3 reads CASSYRGIQETQYF. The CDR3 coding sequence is TGTGCCAGCAGCTACAGGGGAATCCAAGAGACCCAGTACTTC.

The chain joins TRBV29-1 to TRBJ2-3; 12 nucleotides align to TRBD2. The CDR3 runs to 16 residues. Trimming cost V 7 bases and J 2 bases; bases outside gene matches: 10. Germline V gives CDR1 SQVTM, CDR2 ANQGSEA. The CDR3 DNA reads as TGCAGCGCACTAGCGGGGGGTAGAGGCCTCACAGATACGCAGTATTTT. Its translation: CSALAGGRGLTDTQYF.

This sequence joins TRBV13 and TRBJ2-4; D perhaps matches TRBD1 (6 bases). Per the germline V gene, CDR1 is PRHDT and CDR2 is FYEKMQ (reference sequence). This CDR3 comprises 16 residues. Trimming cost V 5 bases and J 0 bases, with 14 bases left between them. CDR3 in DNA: TGTGCCAGCAGCATCCGGGACACGATAGCCAAAAACATTCAGTACTTC. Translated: CASSIRDTIAKNIQYF.

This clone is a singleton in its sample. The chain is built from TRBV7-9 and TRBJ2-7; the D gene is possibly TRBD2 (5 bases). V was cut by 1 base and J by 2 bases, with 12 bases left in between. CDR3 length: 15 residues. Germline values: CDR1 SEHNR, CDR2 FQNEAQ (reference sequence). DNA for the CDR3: TGTGCCAGCAGCTTAGGACACGGGATTACCTACGAGCAGTACTTC. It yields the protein CASSLGHGITYEQYF.

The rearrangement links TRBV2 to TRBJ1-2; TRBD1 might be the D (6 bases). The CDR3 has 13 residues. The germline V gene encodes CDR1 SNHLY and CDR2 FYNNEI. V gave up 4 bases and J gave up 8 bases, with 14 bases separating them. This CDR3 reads CASSASTGRGYTF. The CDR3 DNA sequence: TGTGCCAGCAGTGCCTCTACAGGGCGCGGCTACACCTTC.

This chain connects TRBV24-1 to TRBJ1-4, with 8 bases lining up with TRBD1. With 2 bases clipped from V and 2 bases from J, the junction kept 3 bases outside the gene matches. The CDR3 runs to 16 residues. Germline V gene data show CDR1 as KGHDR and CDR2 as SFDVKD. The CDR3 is CATSDSRTGTNEKLFF. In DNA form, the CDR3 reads TGTGCCACCAGTGATTCCAGGACAGGGACTAATGAAAAACTGTTTTTT.

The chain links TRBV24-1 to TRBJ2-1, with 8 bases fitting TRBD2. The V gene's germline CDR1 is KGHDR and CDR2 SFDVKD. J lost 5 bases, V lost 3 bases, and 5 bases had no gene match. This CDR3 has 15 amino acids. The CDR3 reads CATSDLAGLHNEQFF. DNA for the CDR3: TGTGCCACCAGTGATCTAGCGGGCCTCCACAATGAGCAGTTCTTC.

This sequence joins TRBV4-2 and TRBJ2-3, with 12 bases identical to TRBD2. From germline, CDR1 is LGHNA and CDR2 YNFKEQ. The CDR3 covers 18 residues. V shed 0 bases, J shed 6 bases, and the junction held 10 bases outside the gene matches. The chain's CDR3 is CASSQEKWLAGGRDTQYF. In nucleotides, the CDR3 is TGTGCCAGCAGCCAAGAGAAGTGGCTAGCGGGGGGGAGGGATACGCAGTATTTT.

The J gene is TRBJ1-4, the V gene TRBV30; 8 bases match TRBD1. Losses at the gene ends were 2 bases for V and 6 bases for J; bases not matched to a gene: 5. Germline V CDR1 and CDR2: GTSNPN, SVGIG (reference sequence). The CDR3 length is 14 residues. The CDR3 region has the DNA TGTGCCTGGAGTCTACAGGGGGGAGATGAAAAACTGTTTTTT. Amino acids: CAWSLQGGDEKLFF.

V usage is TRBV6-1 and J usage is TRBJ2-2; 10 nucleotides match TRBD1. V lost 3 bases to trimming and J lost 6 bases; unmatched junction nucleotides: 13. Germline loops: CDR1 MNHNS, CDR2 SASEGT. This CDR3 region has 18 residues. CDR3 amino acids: CASSDPGRTGGAAGELFF. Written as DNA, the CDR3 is TGTGCCAGCAGTGACCCAGGGAGGACAGGGGGAGCCGCCGGGGAGCTGTTTTTT.

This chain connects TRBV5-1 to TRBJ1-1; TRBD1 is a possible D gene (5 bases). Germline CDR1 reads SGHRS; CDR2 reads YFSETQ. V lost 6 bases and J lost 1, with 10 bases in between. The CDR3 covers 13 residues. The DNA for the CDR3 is TGCGCCAGCAAATGGGGGGAGAACACTGAAGCTTTCTTT. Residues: CASKWGENTEAFF.

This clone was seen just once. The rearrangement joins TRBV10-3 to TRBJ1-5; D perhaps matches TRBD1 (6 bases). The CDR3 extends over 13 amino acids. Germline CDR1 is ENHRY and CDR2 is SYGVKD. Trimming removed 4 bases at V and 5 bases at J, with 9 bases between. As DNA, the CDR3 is TGTGCCATCAGTGTCCGGACAGATCAGCCCCAGCATTTT. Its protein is CAISVRTDQPQHF.